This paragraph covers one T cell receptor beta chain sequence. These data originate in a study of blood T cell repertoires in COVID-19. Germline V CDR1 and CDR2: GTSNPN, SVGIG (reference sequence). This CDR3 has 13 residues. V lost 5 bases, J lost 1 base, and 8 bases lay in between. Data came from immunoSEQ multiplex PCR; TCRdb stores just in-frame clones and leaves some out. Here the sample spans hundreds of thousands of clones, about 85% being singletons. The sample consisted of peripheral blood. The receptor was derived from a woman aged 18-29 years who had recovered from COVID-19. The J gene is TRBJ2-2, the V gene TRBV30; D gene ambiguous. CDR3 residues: CAWARENTGELFF. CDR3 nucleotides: TGTGCCTGGGCGCGCGAGAACACCGGGGAGCTGTTTTTT.